The 10 T cell receptor beta chains reported below all come from one sample, sequenced in a study of blood T cell repertoires in COVID-19. Using immunoSEQ multiplex PCR, the repertoire was profiled, and TCRdb retains in-frame clones only, with some absent. The sample has 300,000 or so clones, 70% to 90% seen once. The sample consisted of PBMCs or T cells enriched from blood (not recorded which). These receptors came from a woman aged 25 to 39 who had recovered from COVID-19.

The rearrangement joins TRBV9 to TRBJ2-7; 11 bases are a match to TRBD1. Germline V gene data show CDR1 as SGDLS and CDR2 as YYNGEE. The V gene end was trimmed by 0 bases and the J gene end by 7 bases; junction bases not matched to a gene: 6. The CDR3 is 15 amino acids. CDR3 region: CASSVGGQGATEQYF. As DNA, the CDR3 is TGTGCCAGCAGCGTAGGAGGACAGGGGGCTACGGAGCAGTACTTC. The entire variable domain, with the rest obtained from reference TRBV9 and TRBJ2-7, is as follows: DSGVTQTPKHLITATGQRVTLRCSPRSGDLSVYWYQQSLDQGLQFLIQYYNGEERAKGNILERFSAQQFPDLHSELNLSSLELGDSALYFCASSVGGQGATEQYFGPGTRLTVT.

This chain links TRBV7-9 with TRBJ2-4, with unresolved D. CDR1 and CDR2 from the germline V gene are SEHNR and FQNEAQ (reference sequence). V was cut by 5 bases and J by 2 bases, with 16 bases left in between. The CDR3 extends over 16 amino acids. This CDR3 is CASSPWAFSTKNIQYF. The CDR3 DNA sequence: TGTGCCAGCAGCCCATGGGCGTTCTCGACCAAAAACATTCAGTACTTC.

The J gene is TRBJ2-5, the V gene TRBV6-5; tentative D call: TRBD2 (7 bases). V was cut by 7 bases and J by 2 bases, with 17 bases left in between. This CDR3 is 15 amino acids long. Germline V gives CDR1 MNHEY, CDR2 SVGAGI. DNA of the CDR3: TGTGCCAGCACCCTAGGGGGGGGTTTGCAAGAGACCCAGTACTTC. Encoded protein: CASTLGGGLQETQYF.

The rearrangement links TRBV29-1 to TRBJ1-2, with TRBD1 matching over 9 bases. The CDR3 spans 15 residues. Germline values: CDR1 SQVTM, CDR2 ANQGSEA. Germline trimming cut 1 base from V and 5 bases from J; bases unmatched to any gene: 8. This CDR3 reads CSVEAFIGQGYGYTF. CDR3 in DNA: TGCAGCGTTGAAGCCTTTATTGGACAGGGGTATGGCTACACCTTC. Full variable domain (rest looked up from reference TRBV29-1 and TRBJ1-2): SAVISQKPSRDICQRGTSLTIQCQVDSQVTMMFWYRQQPGQSLTLIATANQGSEATYESGFVIDKFPISRPNLTFSTLTVSNMSPEDSSIYLCSVEAFIGQGYGYTFGSGTRLTVV.

This sequence joins TRBV3-1 (or the pseudogene TRBV3-2) and TRBJ2-2; possibly TRBD1 for D (5 bases). Germline CDR1 LGHDT, CDR2 YNNKEL (reference sequence). V shed 8 bases and J shed 8 bases, with 15 bases lying between them. This CDR3 region has 13 residues. The CDR3 DNA reads as TGTGCCAGCGTGACAGATCCCAGGGGGGAGCTGTTTTTT. Amino acids: CASVTDPRGELFF.

The chain employs TRBV11-2 and TRBJ1-6; no clear D. From germline, CDR1 is SGHAT and CDR2 FQNNGV. The V gene lost 6 bases and the J gene lost 6 bases, with 15 bases spanning the gap. The CDR3 has 15 amino acids. As DNA, the CDR3 is TGTGCCAGCAGTCCGATCTCGGGGATTAATTCACCCCTCCACTTT. It specifies CASSPISGINSPLHF. Filled out from reference TRBV11-2 and TRBJ1-6, the complete variable domain reads EAGVAQSPRYKIIEKRQSVAFWCNPISGHATLYWYQQILGQGPKLLIQFQNNGVVDDSQLPKDRFSAERLKGVDSTLKIQPAKLEDSAVYLCASSPISGINSPLHFGNGTRLTVT.

The CDR3 sequence is CAWGDREKLFF. The CDR3, as DNA: TGTGCCTGGGGAGACAGGGAAAAACTGTTTTTT. The V call is TRBV30, the J call TRBJ1-4, with a tentative D call TRBD1 (6 bases). V gave up 5 bases and J gave up 8 bases, with 9 bases separating them. From germline, CDR1 is GTSNPN and CDR2 SVGIG (reference sequence). This CDR3 comprises 11 residues.

V gene TRBV19 combines with J gene TRBJ1-5; D unresolved. V was pared by 1 base and J by 4 bases, with 11 bases between. Germline CDR1 and CDR2: LNHDA and SQIVND (reference sequence). The CDR3 has 15 amino acids. CDR3 nucleotide sequence: TGTGCCAGTAGTATAGTAGCCAAGTTAAATCAGCCCCAGCATTTT. Amino acids: CASSIVAKLNQPQHF.

This rearrangement joins TRBV5-6 to TRBJ1-4; 12 nucleotides align to TRBD1. V trimming: 6 bases; J trimming: 5 bases; junction bases outside the gene matches: 14. The CDR3 length is 18 residues. Germline V gene lookup returns CDR1 SGHDT and CDR2 YYEEEE. The CDR3 DNA reads as TGTGCCAGCACTTCCACCGGGACAGGGGGCCCATTGAATGAAAAACTGTTTTTT. The encoded protein is CASTSTGTGGPLNEKLFF.

CDR3 amino acids: CASAVLPRYSNQPQHF. CDR3 coding DNA: TGTGCCAGCGCCGTACTGCCCCGTTATAGCAATCAGCCCCAGCATTTT. The chain carries TRBV7-8 and TRBJ1-5, with D unresolved. The CDR3 contains 16 residues. CDR1 is SGHVS, CDR2 FQNEAQ, per germline. Trimming stripped 8 bases from V and 0 bases from J, with 17 bases between.